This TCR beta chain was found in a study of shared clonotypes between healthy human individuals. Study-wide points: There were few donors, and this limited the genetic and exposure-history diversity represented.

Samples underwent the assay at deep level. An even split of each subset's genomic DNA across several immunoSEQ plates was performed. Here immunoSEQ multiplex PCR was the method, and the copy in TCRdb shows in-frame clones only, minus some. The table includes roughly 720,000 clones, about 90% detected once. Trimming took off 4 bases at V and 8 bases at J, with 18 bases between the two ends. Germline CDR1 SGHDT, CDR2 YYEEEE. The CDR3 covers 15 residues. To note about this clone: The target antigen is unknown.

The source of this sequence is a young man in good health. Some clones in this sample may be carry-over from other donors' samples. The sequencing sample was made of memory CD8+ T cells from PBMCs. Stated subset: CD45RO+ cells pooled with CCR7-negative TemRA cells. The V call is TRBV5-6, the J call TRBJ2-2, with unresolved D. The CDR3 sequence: CASSRGGITSGELFF. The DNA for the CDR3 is TGTGCCAGCAGCCGAGGTGGCATTACTTCGGGGGAGCTGTTTTTT.